This TCR beta chain was recovered during a study of OX40 agonist ivuxolimab in advanced cancers. Broadly, across the study: Ivuxolimab, which targeted the costimulatory receptor OX40 (CD134), was an agonistic, fully human IgG2 monoclonal antibody. Intravenous ivuxolimab was administered to patients every 2 weeks at six dose levels: 0.01, 0.1, 0.3, 1.5, 3 and 10 mg/kg. Of the roughly 54 patients in dose escalation, about 20 had hepatocellular carcinoma, about 15 had melanoma, 9 had renal cell carcinoma and 9 had head and neck cancer. In the dose-escalation cohort, around 80% of patients were male, and the mean age was 60 years with a range of roughly 20 to 80. Patients were allowed to have had prior anti-PD-1, anti-PD-L1 or anti-CTLA-4 therapy, and approximately 40% of the dose-escalation patients had previously received checkpoint inhibitors. Three dose-escalation patients achieved partial responses, one with hepatocellular carcinoma and two with cutaneous melanoma. Peripheral TCRbeta sequencing was intended to test whether TCR sequence diversity was altered and clonal T-cell expansion was caused by ivuxolimab. The paper covers the monotherapy dose-escalation part of the phase I ivuxolimab trial, which included N ≈ 57 patients.

For sequencing of the TCRbeta CDR3 region, genomic DNA was extracted from the sorted cells. The immunoSEQ Assay was used to sequence the TCRbeta CDR3 regions. TCRdb carries this immuneACCESS record with in-frame sequences only. Its versions omit some clonotypes, under half of them owing to an unresolved V gene in the studies checked, with the rest unexplained. For this sample the table gives about 99,000 clones, of which about 91% were detected only once. The ten largest clones capture around 0.31% of the sample. As regards this clone: Its antigen remains undetermined. The sample holds no much larger clone one base away, and base qualities are not on file.

The trial excluded patients who had a history of autoimmune disease or were on systemic immunosuppression. Peripheral blood for TCR sequencing was collected from all dose cohorts at baseline, on cycle 4 day 1, and on cycle 7 day 1. Samples came from an open-label, multicenter, first-in-human phase I dose-escalation trial of ivuxolimab. The trial enrolled adults with locally advanced or metastatic head and neck squamous cell, hepatocellular, melanoma or renal cell carcinoma. Before TCR sequencing, CD4+ T cells and CD8+ T cells were sorted from peripheral blood as separate populations. The germline V gene specifies LGHNA as CDR1 and YSLEER as CDR2. The junction carries 9 bases between V and J, which are trimmed by 0 bases and 6 bases respectively. Spanning cysteine to phenylalanine, the CDR3 consists of 14 amino acids. The CDR3 DNA has 42 bases and is translated from base 1. Paper-wide results and their limitations: Low levels of normalized T-cell clonal expansion were also seen in some patients who did not respond. After ivuxolimab, more expanded clones were found on average in CD8+ T cells than in CD4+ T cells. Antigen specificity was not determined for the clonally expanded peripheral T cells. At doses of 0.1 to 3.0 mg/kg, clonal expansion of both CD4+ and CD8+ blood T cells was observed from baseline to week 6. Partial responders in the 0.1-3.0 mg/kg groups had among the lowest normalized peripheral clonal expansion, especially among CD8+ T cells.

The source material was CD4+ or CD8+ T cells sorted from blood, sampled in a trial of the OX40 agonist ivuxolimab. The sequence was collected from an adult with an advanced solid tumor such as melanoma, head and neck, liver or kidney cancer. The chain was built from TRBV4-3 and TRBJ2-1; TRBD1 is possibly the D segment (6 matching bases). The CDR3 protein is CASSQDQGLNEQFF. At the DNA level, the sequence is TGCGCCAGCAGCCAAGACCAGGGGCTCAATGAGCAGTTCTTC.